The 15 T cell receptor beta chains given below trace back to one sample, sequenced in a study of CXCR3-negative and CXCR3-positive naive CD8 T cells (dated by TCRdb to between 2018 and 2021). Broad study findings and their caveats: Compared with CXCR3-negative naive cells, CXCR3-positive naive cells had TRB CDR3s with higher hydrophobicity (lower Kidera factor 4), lower energy, and higher strength and volume indices.

Sequencing was performed on a NextSeq 550. The Human TCR Profiling Kit (MiLaboratory) was used to prepare UMI-labeled 5' RACE TRB cDNA libraries. TCRdb reanalyzed the reads, keeping one entry per CDR3 protein sequence and omitting DNA. Per the sample table, the count is about 92,000 distinct CDR3 sequences. The top ten clonotypes cover 0.82% of the sample. No antigen has been assigned to these receptors. The specimen was naive CXCR3+ CD8+ T cells from blood. The label giving this sample's cell subset or site can be read as: CD45RO-CCR7+CD27+CD95- naive CD8+ T cells expressing CXCR3 (TNR3+). The receptor source for this set is a human donor in good health. Some clones in this sample may be carry-over from other donors' samples.

The genes are TRBV27 and TRBJ2-2. From germline, CDR1 is MNHEY and CDR2 SMNVEV (reference sequence). The CDR3 has 15 amino acids. CDR3 protein: CASSSYLTWSGELFF.

V and J are TRBV29-1 and TRBJ2-1. CDR1 is SQVTM and CDR2 is ANQGSEA in the germline V gene. This CDR3 region has 14 residues. The chain's CDR3 is CSAEIRKTTYEQFF.

The V and J genes are TRBV12-5 and TRBJ2-1; the D call from TCRdb, TRBD1, cannot be confirmed without DNA. The CDR3 runs to 13 residues. Germline V gene sequence: CDR1 LGHNT, CDR2 FRNRAP. The CDR3 loop reads CASGFYGQNEQFF.

The rearrangement uses TRBV29-1 and TRBJ2-1; TCRdb outputs TRBD1, but without DNA this stays unchecked. The length of the CDR3 is 16 residues. Germline V gene sequence: CDR1 SQVTM, CDR2 ANQGSEA. CDR3: CSVEGVREIPYNEQFF.

The rearrangement uses TRBV30 and TRBJ2-1; TCRdb's D call of TRBD2 is untestable without DNA. The CDR3 contains 14 residues. CDR1 and CDR2 from the germline V gene are GTSNPN and SVGIG (reference sequence). CDR3 residues: CAQLLAGTYNEQFF. Filled out from reference TRBV30 and TRBJ2-1, the complete variable domain reads SQTIHQWPATLVQPVGSPLSLECTVEGTSNPNLYWYRQAAGRGLQLLFYSVGIGQISSEVPQNLSASRPQDRQFILSSKKLLLSDSGFYLCAQLLAGTYNEQFFGPGTRLTVL.

The rearrangement links TRBV14 to TRBJ2-3; TCRdb's D call of TRBD1 is untestable without DNA. The CDR3 covers 14 residues. CDR1 and CDR2 from the germline V gene are SGHDN and FVKESK. The CDR3 sequence is CASSQGGAADTQYF.

This rearrangement joins TRBV20-1 to TRBJ1-2; the D call from TCRdb, TRBD1, cannot be confirmed without DNA. In germline, CDR1 is DFQATT, CDR2 SNEGSKA (reference sequence). The CDR3 is 14 residues long. The CDR3 sequence is CSAPGGRRNYGYTF.

The CDR3 sequence is CSARDRAGDSYNEQFF. V gene TRBV20-1 combines with J gene TRBJ2-1; TCRdb's assignment of TRBD2 cannot be checked, as there is no DNA. The CDR3 length is 16 residues. Germline V gives CDR1 DFQATT, CDR2 SNEGSKA (reference sequence).

V and J are TRBV4-3 and TRBJ1-5. This CDR3 has 14 residues. Germline loops: CDR1 LGHNA, CDR2 YSLEER. The CDR3 loop reads CASSPNLGNQPQHF.

The gene calls are TRBV28 and TRBJ1-5. Per germline, CDR1 MDHEN and CDR2 SYDVKM. The CDR3 is made up of 11 amino acids. CDR3 in amino acids: CASSNYQPQHF.

The rearrangement uses TRBV20-1 and TRBJ2-5; TCRdb names TRBD1, which stays unverified in the absence of DNA. CDR1 is DFQATT and CDR2 is SNEGSKA in the germline V gene (reference sequence). The CDR3 is made up of 13 amino acids. The CDR3: CSARRGVQETQYF.

V is TRBV18 and J is TRBJ2-5. The CDR3 consists of 14 residues. The germline gives CDR1 KGHSH, CDR2 LQKENI. The CDR3 sequence: CASSPLGVQETQYF.

The chain carries TRBV6-2 or TRBV6-3 and TRBJ2-7; TCRdb designates TRBD1, a call that cannot be tested without DNA. The CDR3 covers 16 residues. Germline lookup yields CDR1 MNHEY and CDR2 SVGEGT. CDR3 loop: CASMSSTGQSPYEQYF.

The CDR3 spells CASSQVLASGASSYEQYF. V and J are TRBV4-1 and TRBJ2-7; TCRdb gives TRBD2 as the D gene, but with no DNA this cannot be confirmed. CDR3 size: 18 residues. Looked up from germline, CDR1 is MGHRA and CDR2 is YSYEKL.

The genes are TRBV7-2 and TRBJ2-4; lacking DNA, the TRBD1 call made by TCRdb goes unchecked. Germline V CDR1 and CDR2: SGHTA, FQGNSA. The CDR3 has 15 residues. The CDR3 loop is CASSSWETGSNIQYF.